The clone carrying this TCR beta chain was found a few times. What it binds is not known. The CDR3 is made up of 14 amino acids. V was cut by 3 bases and J by 1 base, with 12 bases left in between. Germline CDR1 and CDR2: GTSNPN and SVGIG (reference sequence). Source study methods: Junction-only sequences without quality scores were provided by ImmunoSEQ, so filtering was different. Data came from immunoSEQ multiplex PCR; TCRdb stores just in-frame clones and leaves some out. D and trimming come from the DNA, and the V and J calls and clone size come from that table. Of millions of clones in the sample, roughly 91% were seen once. This specimen belongs to a study of shared clonotypes between healthy human individuals. Study results and caveats: It was anticipated that sequencing depth would influence how many clonotypes donors shared.

As defined, naive CD8 cells were CD45RO-negative and positively selected for CCR7, with terminally differentiated effector memory CD45RA+ cells excluded. The sequenced material came from naive CD8+ T cells from PBMCs. The chain carries TRBV30 and TRBJ1-1, with D uncertain. This receptor was taken from a man aged 18-30 years in good health. Some clones in this sample may be carry-over from other donors' samples. The CDR3 DNA follows: TGTGCCTGGAGGACGGTCGGACCGAACACTGAAGCTTTCTTT. This sequence encodes CAWRTVGPNTEAFF.